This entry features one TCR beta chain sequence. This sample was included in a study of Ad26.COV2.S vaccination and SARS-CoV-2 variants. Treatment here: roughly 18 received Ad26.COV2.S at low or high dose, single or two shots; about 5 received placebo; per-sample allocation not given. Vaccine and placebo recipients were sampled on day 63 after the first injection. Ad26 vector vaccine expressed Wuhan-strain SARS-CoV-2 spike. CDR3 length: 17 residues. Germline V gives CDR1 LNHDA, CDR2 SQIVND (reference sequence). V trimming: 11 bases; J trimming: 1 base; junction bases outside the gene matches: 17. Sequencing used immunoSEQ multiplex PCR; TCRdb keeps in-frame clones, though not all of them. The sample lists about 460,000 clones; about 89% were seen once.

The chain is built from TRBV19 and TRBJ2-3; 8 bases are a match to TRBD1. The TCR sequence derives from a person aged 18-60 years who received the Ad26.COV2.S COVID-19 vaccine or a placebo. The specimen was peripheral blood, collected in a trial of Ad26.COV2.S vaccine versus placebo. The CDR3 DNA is TGTGCCCCCCCGAAATATAGACAGGGGACCCGCACAGATACGCAGTATTTT. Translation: CAPPKYRQGTRTDTQYF.